This T cell receptor (beta chain) was captured by sequencing in a study of blood T cell repertoires in COVID-19. Method: immunoSEQ multiplex PCR; TCRdb's copy keeps in-frame clones and lacks some. The data hold 100,000 or so clones, with 69% observed a single time. Input material: peripheral blood. The TCR was taken from an older man with acute or convalescent COVID-19.

In DNA, the CDR3 is TGTGCCAGCAGCTTTCGGGGATCCGATCAGCCCCAGCATTTT. Residues: CASSFRGSDQPQHF. The V and J genes are TRBV5-6 and TRBJ1-5; D unclear. V was cut by 2 bases and J by 5 bases, with 11 bases left in between. Germline V lookup: CDR1 SGHDT, CDR2 YYEEEE. The CDR3 is 14 amino acids. Based on the CDR3 plus reference TRBV5-6 and TRBJ1-5, the full variable domain is DAGVTQSPTHLIKTRGQQVTLRCSPKSGHDTVSWYQQALGQGPQFIFQYYEEEERQRGNFPDRFSGHQFPNYSSELNVNALLLGDSALYLCASSFRGSDQPQHFGDGTRLSIL.